The next 22 T cell receptor beta chains were all read from a single sample in a study of cytomegalovirus exposure and HLA in healthy donors. PCR used 60 Vbeta primers and 13 Jbeta primers. Sequencing was performed with immunoSEQ multiplex PCR; in TCRdb, only in-frame clones are kept and a portion is missing. The sample contains 150,000 to 200,000 clones, roughly 80% of which appear only once. The specimen was PBMCs. The receptors here all came from a female donor in good health and CMV-seronegative.

The chain links TRBV5-1 to TRBJ1-5; TRBD1 might be the D (6 bases). CDR1 is SGHRS and CDR2 is YFSETQ in the germline V gene. CDR3 length: 14 amino acids. V lost 2 bases, J lost 5 bases, and 11 bases lay in between. CDR3 DNA: TGCGCCAGCAGCTTTGGGGACAACGATCAGCCCCAGCATTTT. This encodes CASSFGDNDQPQHF.

The V call is TRBV5-1, the J call TRBJ2-7; 7 bases match TRBD1. This CDR3 contains 14 residues. Unmatched junction bases numbered 10, after V lost 5 bases and J lost 5 bases. CDR1 is SGHRS and CDR2 is YFSETQ in the germline V gene. CDR3 coding DNA: TGCGCCAGCAGATCCGGACAGGTGAACGACGAGCAGTACTTC. Its translation is CASRSGQVNDEQYF.

The gene calls are TRBV14 and TRBJ2-7; D unclear. This CDR3 has 16 residues. Trimming shortened V by 1 base and J by 5 bases, and 18 bases separated the two germline ends. Germline CDR1 and CDR2: SGHDN and FVKESK. The CDR3 loop is CASSQVQANPEHEQYF. CDR3 coding DNA: TGTGCCAGCAGCCAAGTTCAGGCCAACCCCGAACACGAGCAGTACTTC.

The chain is built from TRBV5-4 and TRBJ2-5, with 11 nucleotides matching TRBD1. The V gene's germline CDR1 is SGHNT and CDR2 YYREEE (reference sequence). The V gene end was trimmed by 1 base and the J gene end by 5 bases; junction bases not matched to a gene: 7. The CDR3 extends over 16 amino acids. The CDR3 sequence: CASSLKGTGGMETQYF. CDR3 DNA: TGTGCCAGCAGCTTGAAGGGGACAGGGGGGATGGAGACCCAGTACTTC.

The chain combines TRBV7-3 with TRBJ2-7; a weak D match, TRBD1 (6 bases). V lost 0 bases, J lost 3 bases, and 15 bases lay in between. The CDR3 length is 16 residues. Germline CDR1 and CDR2: SGHTA and FQGTGA. The CDR3 sequence is CASSLTGEDRLYEQYF. CDR3 bases: TGTGCCAGCAGCTTAACAGGAGAGGACAGACTCTACGAGCAGTACTTC.

The chain joins TRBV28 to TRBJ1-1; 9 bases are shared with TRBD1. V dropped 5 bases and J dropped 10; count of bases not matched to a gene: 11. Looked up from germline, CDR1 is MDHEN and CDR2 is SYDVKM. CDR3 length: 14 amino acids. The chain's CDR3 is CASSPEDRGYRAFF. CDR3 in DNA: TGTGCCAGCAGTCCCGAAGACAGGGGGTACCGAGCTTTCTTT.

The chain uses TRBV30 and TRBJ2-2, with 7 bases fitting TRBD2. The CDR3 is made up of 16 amino acids. Germline CDR1 is GTSNPN and CDR2 is SVGIG (reference sequence). V lost 0 bases and J lost 3; bases outside the gene matches: 7. The CDR3 DNA sequence: TGTGCCTGGAGTGTAAATCCTAGCGGTTACACCGGGGAGCTGTTTTTT. Protein: CAWSVNPSGYTGELFF.

V gene TRBV5-1 combines with J gene TRBJ2-7, with TRBD1 as a possible D gene (6 bases). The germline V and J ends were trimmed by 4 bases and 7 bases, with 24 bases remaining between them. Germline V gene data show CDR1 as SGHRS and CDR2 as YFSETQ. This CDR3 region has 16 residues. CDR3 sequence: CASSLMPGQGPWEQYF. CDR3 nucleotide sequence: TGCGCCAGCAGCCTAATGCCGGGACAAGGCCCTTGGGAGCAGTACTTC.

The rearrangement links TRBV7-9 to TRBJ1-4; possibly TRBD1 for D (5 bases). The length of the CDR3 is 15 residues. CDR1 and CDR2 from the germline V gene are SEHNR and FQNEAQ (reference sequence). The V end was cut by 2 bases, the J end by 7 bases, with 14 bases between. CDR3 nucleotides: TGTGCCAGCAGCTTAACAATGGGGGAGGGTGAAAAACTGTTTTTT. Protein sequence: CASSLTMGEGEKLFF.

The chain carries TRBV5-4 and TRBJ2-5; 9 nucleotides match TRBD2. V was clipped by 3 bases and J by 5 bases; unmatched bases: 8. This CDR3 has 15 residues. In germline, CDR1 is SGHNT, CDR2 YYREEE (reference sequence). The CDR3 loop is CASSSQRGAGETQYF. The CDR3 coding sequence is TGTGCCAGCAGCTCTCAGCGGGGGGCCGGGGAGACCCAGTACTTC.

The chain links TRBV11-2 to TRBJ1-4, with D uncertain. Germline V gene data show CDR1 as SGHAT and CDR2 as FQNNGV. Between the trimmed V and J ends, which lost 2 bases and 3 bases, there was a span of 4 bases. The CDR3 consists of 13 residues. CDR3 bases: TGTGCCAGCAGCTTATGGCCTAATGAAAAACTGTTTTTT. Its translation is CASSLWPNEKLFF.

This clone has just a few counts. V is TRBV2 and J is TRBJ1-6; TRBD1 aligns across 12 bases. The CDR3 contains 18 residues. Germline V CDR1 and CDR2: SNHLY, FYNNEI. With 5 bases clipped from V and 8 bases from J, the junction kept 13 bases outside the gene matches. The CDR3 DNA follows: TGTGCCAGCAGTCTCGACCCGGGACAGGGGGCGTACGATTCACCCCTCCACTTT. It translates to CASSLDPGQGAYDSPLHF.

This clone was recorded a few times. J is TRBJ1-5 and V is TRBV30; D call uncertain. V dropped 3 bases and J dropped 3 bases, with 9 bases sitting between them. The CDR3 consists of 13 residues. The germline V gene encodes CDR1 GTSNPN and CDR2 SVGIG (reference sequence). CDR3 loop: CAWRDQVNQPQHF. In nucleotides, the CDR3 is TGTGCCTGGAGGGATCAGGTCAATCAGCCCCAGCATTTT.

This clone was observed a few times. The CDR3 region is CASSWGGLAGTTDTQYF. DNA for the CDR3: TGCGCCAGCAGCTGGGGGGGGCTAGCGGGAACCACAGATACGCAGTATTTT. This chain links TRBV5-1 with TRBJ2-3; the match to TRBD2 covers 9 bases. This CDR3 comprises 17 residues. The V segment lost 3 bases and the J segment 2 bases; nucleotides outside the gene matches: 10. Germline CDR1 SGHRS, CDR2 YFSETQ.

The chain is built from TRBV2 and TRBJ1-6, with TRBD1 matching 8 bases. Germline V CDR1 and CDR2: SNHLY, FYNNEI. This CDR3 region has 14 residues. With 10 bases clipped from V and 3 bases from J, the junction kept 5 bases outside the gene matches. The CDR3 region has the DNA TGTGCCACCGGACAGGGCCGCTATAATTCACCCCTCCACTTT. Translated: CATGQGRYNSPLHF.

This clone was counted once. The chain couples TRBV28 to TRBJ1-1; D not resolved. V lost 4 bases and J 1 base, leaving 7 bases between the germline ends. Germline values: CDR1 MDHEN, CDR2 SYDVKM. This CDR3 spans 13 amino acids. CDR3 loop: CASSSRGNTEAFF. The CDR3 region has the DNA TGTGCCAGCAGTTCTCGGGGGAACACTGAAGCTTTCTTT. Supplemented by reference TRBV28 and TRBJ1-1, the full variable domain reads DVKVTQSSRYLVKRTGEKVFLECVQDMDHENMFWYRQDPGLGLRLIYFSYDVKMKEKGDIPEGYSVSREKKERFSLILESASTNQTSMYLCASSSRGNTEAFFGQGTRLTVV.

The gene calls are TRBV5-1 and TRBJ1-2, with a possible D match to TRBD1 (5 bases). CDR3 size: 14 residues. The germline CDR1 and CDR2 sequences are SGHRS and YFSETQ. The V gene lost 2 bases and the J gene lost 5 bases, with 13 bases spanning the gap. The CDR3 DNA reads TGCGCCAGCAGCTTACAGGATCCAAGGTATGGCTACACCTTC. Its protein product is CASSLQDPRYGYTF.

The chain is built from TRBV6-1 and TRBJ1-2; possibly TRBD1 for D (6 bases). Trimming took 6 bases from V and 2 from J, leaving 10 bases between them. The CDR3 sequence is 13 residues long. Germline V gives CDR1 MNHNS, CDR2 SASEGT. Written as DNA, the CDR3 is TGTGCCAGCAGGATCCAGGGGAACTATGGCTACACCTTC. Protein: CASRIQGNYGYTF.

The V gene is TRBV5-6, the J gene TRBJ2-1; 7 nucleotides align to TRBD2. The CDR3 spans 17 residues. The V gene's germline CDR1 is SGHDT and CDR2 YYEEEE. V lost 3 bases and J lost 2; bases outside the gene matches: 11. CDR3 amino acids: CASSSPWRGSPYNEQFF. The CDR3 nucleotides read TGTGCCAGCAGCTCGCCTTGGCGGGGGAGCCCCTACAATGAGCAGTTCTTC.

J is TRBJ1-1 and V is TRBV2; 7 positions agree with TRBD1. The germline V gene encodes CDR1 SNHLY and CDR2 FYNNEI. With 5 bases clipped from V and 11 bases from J, the junction kept 14 bases outside the gene matches. CDR3 size: 14 residues. CDR3 sequence reads: CASSLHPGGRGAFF. The CDR3 DNA follows: TGTGCCAGCAGTTTACACCCAGGGGGTAGGGGTGCTTTCTTT.

The gene calls are TRBV5-1 and TRBJ2-1, with TRBD2 matching 10 bases. Looked up from germline, CDR1 is SGHRS and CDR2 is YFSETQ. The CDR3 has 14 amino acids. V was clipped by 4 bases and J by 7 bases; unmatched bases: 5. The CDR3 nucleotides read TGCGCCAGCAGCCCGGAGGGACTAGCGAATGAGCAGTTCTTC. Protein sequence: CASSPEGLANEQFF.

The V call is TRBV6-5, the J call TRBJ2-7; 13 bases align to TRBD2. V shed 6 bases, J shed 5 bases, and the junction held 4 bases outside the gene matches. This CDR3 comprises 14 residues. The germline V gene encodes CDR1 MNHEY and CDR2 SVGAGI. The chain's CDR3 is CASRLAGGGHEQYF. The CDR3, as DNA: TGTGCCAGCAGACTAGCGGGAGGGGGCCACGAGCAGTACTTC.